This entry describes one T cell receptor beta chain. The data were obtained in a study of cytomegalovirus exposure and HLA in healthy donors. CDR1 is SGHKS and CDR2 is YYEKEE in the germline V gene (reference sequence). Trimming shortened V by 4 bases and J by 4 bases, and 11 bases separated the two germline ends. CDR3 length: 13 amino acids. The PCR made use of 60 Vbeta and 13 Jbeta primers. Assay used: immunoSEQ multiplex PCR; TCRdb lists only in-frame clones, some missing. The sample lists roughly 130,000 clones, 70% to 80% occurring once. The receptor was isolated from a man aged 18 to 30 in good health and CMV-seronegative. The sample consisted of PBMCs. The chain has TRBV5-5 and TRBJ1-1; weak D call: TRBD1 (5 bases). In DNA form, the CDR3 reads TGTGCCAGCAGCCTAACAGGTTCCACTGAAGCTTTCTTT. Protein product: CASSLTGSTEAFF.